This T cell receptor beta chain is drawn from a study of T cells in Graves' hyperthyroidism and ophthalmopathy. Findings and caveats of the study: From stable hyperthyroidism, ophthalmopathy was separated by a 13 V-J model. Most expanded thyroid clonotypes above 0.001 also appeared in blood.

The CDR3 is made up of 15 amino acids. From germline, CDR1 is SGHVS and CDR2 FQNEAQ. Trimming pared 0 bases from V and 6 bases from J, leaving 11 bases between. About this clonotype: As yet, its antigen is unknown.

Researchers took RNA transcripts and amplified the TCR beta CDR3 regions from them. In the first-round RT-PCR of the TCR CDR3, the HTBI primer set was used. TCRdb reprocessed the multiplex PCR reads with MiXCR, giving one entry per CDR3 protein. The sample carries 600,000 to 700,000 distinct CDR3 sequences, approximately 42% recorded once. Those patients with uncontrolled infection, other autoimmune disease, pregnancy or lactation were excluded. For the diagnoses, clinical symptoms, serum thyroxine and TRAb, thyroid ultrasound and orbital computed tomography were used. The chain recombines TRBV7-8 with TRBJ1-4, with D perhaps TRBD1 (5 bases). This sequence was found in an adult man with Graves' disease, either hyperthyroidism or ophthalmopathy (not recorded which). The sequencing sample was made of peripheral blood or thyroid tissue (not recorded which). The CDR3 spells CASSLAGGNYEKLFF. CDR3 DNA sequence: TGTGCCAGCAGCTTAGCGGGGGGTAACTATGAAAAACTGTTTTTT.